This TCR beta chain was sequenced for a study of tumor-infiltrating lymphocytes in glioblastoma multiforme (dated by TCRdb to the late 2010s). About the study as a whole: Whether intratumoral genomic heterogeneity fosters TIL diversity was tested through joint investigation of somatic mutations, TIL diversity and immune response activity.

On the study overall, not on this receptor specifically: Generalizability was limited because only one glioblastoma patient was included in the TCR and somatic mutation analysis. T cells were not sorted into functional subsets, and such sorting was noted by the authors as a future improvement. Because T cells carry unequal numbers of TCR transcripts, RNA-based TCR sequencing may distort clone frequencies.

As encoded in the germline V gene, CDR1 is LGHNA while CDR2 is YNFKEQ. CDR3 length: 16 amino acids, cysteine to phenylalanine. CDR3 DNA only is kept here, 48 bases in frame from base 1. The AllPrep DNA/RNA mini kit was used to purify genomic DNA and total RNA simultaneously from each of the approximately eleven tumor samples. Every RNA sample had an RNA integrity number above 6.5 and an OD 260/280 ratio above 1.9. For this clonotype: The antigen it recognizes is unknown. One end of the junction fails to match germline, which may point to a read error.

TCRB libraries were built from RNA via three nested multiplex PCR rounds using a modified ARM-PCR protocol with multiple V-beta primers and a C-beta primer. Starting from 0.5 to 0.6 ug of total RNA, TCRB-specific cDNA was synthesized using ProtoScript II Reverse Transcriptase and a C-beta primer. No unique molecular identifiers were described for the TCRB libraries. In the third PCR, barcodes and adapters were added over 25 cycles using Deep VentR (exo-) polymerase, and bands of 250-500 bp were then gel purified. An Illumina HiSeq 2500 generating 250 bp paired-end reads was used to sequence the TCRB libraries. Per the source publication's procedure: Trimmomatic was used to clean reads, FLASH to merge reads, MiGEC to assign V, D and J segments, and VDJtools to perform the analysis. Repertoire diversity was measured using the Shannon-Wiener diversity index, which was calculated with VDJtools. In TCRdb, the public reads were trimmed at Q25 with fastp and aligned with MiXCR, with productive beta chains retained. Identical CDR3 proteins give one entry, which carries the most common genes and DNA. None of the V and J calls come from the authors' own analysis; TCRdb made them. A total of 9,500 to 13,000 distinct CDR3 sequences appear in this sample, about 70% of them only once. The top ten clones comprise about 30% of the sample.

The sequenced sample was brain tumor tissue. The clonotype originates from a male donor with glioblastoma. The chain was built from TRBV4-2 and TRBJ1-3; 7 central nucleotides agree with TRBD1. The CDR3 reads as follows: CASSQVGSGGRNTIYF. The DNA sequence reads TGTGCCAGCAGCCAAGTGGGATCAGGGGGGAGAAACACCATATATTTC.